Below are 5 T cell receptor beta chains sequenced from a single sample in a study of blood T cell repertoires in COVID-19. This table comes from immunoSEQ multiplex PCR, and its TCRdb copy is limited to in-frame clones, with some not included. This sample has 150,000 to 200,000 clones; roughly 84% occur once, and the top ten carry 3% to 3.5%. Sample: PBMCs or T cells enriched from blood (not recorded which). Source of these receptors: a young woman who had been exposed to COVID-19.

The rearrangement joins TRBV7-9 to TRBJ1-5, with D possibly matching TRBD1 (5 bases). Deletions cut 1 base from V and 1 base from J, with 8 bases between. This CDR3 spans 15 amino acids. From germline, CDR1 is SEHNR and CDR2 FQNEAQ (reference sequence). The CDR3 DNA is TGTGCCAGCAGCTTAGGGACACCGAGCAATCAGCCCCAGCATTTT. Translation gives CASSLGTPSNQPQHF.

J is TRBJ1-5 and V is TRBV6-6, with a possible D match to TRBD1 (6 bases). CDR3 length equals 16 residues. Germline lookup yields CDR1 MNHNY and CDR2 SVGAGI (reference sequence). V lost 2 bases to trimming and J lost 3 bases, with 14 bases between them. CDR3 coding DNA: TGTGCCAGCAGTTACCCAATAGGGGGTACCAATCAGCCCCAGCATTTT. It translates to CASSYPIGGTNQPQHF.

The rearrangement links TRBV5-1 to TRBJ2-1; TRBD1 matches 9 bases. J lost 6 bases, V lost 2 bases, and 3 bases had no gene match. The CDR3 extends over 14 amino acids. CDR1 is SGHRS, CDR2 YFSETQ, per germline. Here the CDR3 DNA reads TGCGCCAGCAGCTTAGGGACAGGGTCCAATGAGCAGTTCTTC. Its translation is CASSLGTGSNEQFF.

This rearrangement joins TRBV9 to TRBJ2-3, with D tentatively TRBD2 (7 bases). The CDR3 has 12 residues. Germline assignment: CDR1 SGDLS and CDR2 YYNGEE. With 6 bases removed from V and 4 bases from J, the gap between germline ends came to 9 bases. The CDR3 DNA sequence: TGTGCCAGCAAGGGGGGGGCAGATACGCAGTATTTT. The encoded protein is CASKGGADTQYF.

This clone was detected a few times. The chain recombines TRBV6-5 with TRBJ1-3; no reliable D call. Per the germline V gene, CDR1 is MNHEY and CDR2 is SVGAGI. The CDR3 runs to 14 residues. V lost 7 bases, J lost 6 bases, and 16 bases lay in between. The DNA of the CDR3 is TGTGCCAGCACCGCTAAGGAGGCTTTAAACACCATATATTTT. It translates to CASTAKEALNTIYF.